This T cell receptor (beta chain) was documented in a study of Graves' ophthalmopathy and Graves' hyperthyroidism. Germline CDR1 is ENHRY and CDR2 is SYGVKD. This CDR3 is built from 15 residues. V lost 5 bases, J lost 5 bases, and 9 bases stayed unmatched. Many counts were recorded for this clonotype. New diagnoses, under 2 months' duration, and ages 18 to 65 characterized the hyperthyroidism patients. Clinical symptoms and serum thyroxine were used for diagnosis; TRAb, thyroid ultrasound and orbital computed tomography were also relied on. Amplification of TCR beta CDR3 regions used RNA transcripts. The library came from an HTBI-primed first-round RT-PCR and a second-round multiplex PCR. In TCRdb, the multiplex PCR reads were re-called with MiXCR into one record per CDR3 protein. The top ten clones hold over 8.5% of a sample with roughly 1.1 million distinct CDR3 sequences, less than 45% of them seen once.

This clonotype was obtained from an adult man with Graves' hyperthyroidism. Material: peripheral blood or thyroid tissue (not recorded which). The genes are TRBV10-3 and TRBJ2-5, with 9 bases matching TRBD1. CDR3 loop: CAISSGTGFMETQYF. The CDR3 nucleotides are TGTGCCATCAGTTCCGGGACAGGGTTTATGGAGACCCAGTACTTC.